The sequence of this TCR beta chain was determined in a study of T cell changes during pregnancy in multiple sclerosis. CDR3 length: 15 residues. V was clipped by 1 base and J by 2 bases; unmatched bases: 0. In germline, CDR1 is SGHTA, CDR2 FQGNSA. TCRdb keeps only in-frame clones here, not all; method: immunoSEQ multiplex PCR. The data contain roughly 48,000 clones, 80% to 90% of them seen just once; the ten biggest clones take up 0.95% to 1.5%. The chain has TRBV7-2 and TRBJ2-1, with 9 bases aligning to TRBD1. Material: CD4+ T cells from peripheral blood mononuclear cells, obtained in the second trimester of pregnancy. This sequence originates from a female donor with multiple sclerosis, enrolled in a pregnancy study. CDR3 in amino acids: CASSLGDRAYNEQFF. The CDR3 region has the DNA TGTGCCAGCAGCTTAGGGGACAGGGCCTACAATGAGCAGTTCTTC.